This T cell receptor beta chain was sequenced in a study of control samples from healthy donors and cancer patients. This clone was found a few times. Method: immunoSEQ multiplex PCR; TCRdb's copy keeps in-frame clones and lacks some. The sample yields under 150,000 clones, 80% to 90% seen once. This clonotype was sampled from a woman aged 50 to 65 with colorectal cancer. The sequenced material came from PBMCs.

CDR3 in DNA: TGTGCCAGCAGTTTAGCGACTTCGGCGCAGTATTTT. It is translated as CASSLATSAQYF. J is TRBJ2-3 and V is TRBV12-3 or TRBV12-4; D uncertain. The CDR3 extends over 12 amino acids. The V end was cut by 0 bases, the J end by 10 bases, with 8 bases between.